Following are 30 T cell receptor beta chains from one sample sequenced in a study of beta chain features in type 1 diabetes. Expressed TCRB transcripts were sequenced, since all the RNA that had been isolated was reverse transcribed. Method: immunoSEQ multiplex PCR; TCRdb's copy keeps in-frame clones and lacks some. The table includes 160,000 or so clones, about 9.1% detected once. The source material was central memory CD4+ T cells from blood. The origin of the receptors is a woman aged 18-29 years in good health.

This clone was found a few times. CDR3 in amino acids: CASSFGQIYGYTF. CDR3 sequence (DNA): TGTGCCAGCAGCTTTGGGCAGATCTATGGCTACACCTTC. The chain carries TRBV7-9 and TRBJ1-2; D is unclear. V dropped 3 bases and J dropped 4 bases, with 9 bases sitting between them. Germline V lookup: CDR1 SEHNR, CDR2 FQNEAQ (reference sequence). The CDR3 totals 13 residues.

V and J are TRBV9 and TRBJ2-1, with 7 bases that match TRBD2. V lost 0 bases and J lost 13; bases outside the gene matches: 7. The CDR3 is made up of 13 amino acids. CDR1 is SGDLS and CDR2 is YYNGEE in the germline V gene. CDR3 region: CASSVGLAEVQFF. The DNA of the CDR3 is TGTGCCAGCAGCGTAGGACTAGCCGAGGTACAGTTCTTC.

Only a few counts were recorded for this clone. V and J are TRBV4-2 and TRBJ2-2, with D unclear. Germline V gives CDR1 LGHNA, CDR2 YNFKEQ. The CDR3 length is 15 residues. V was trimmed by 1 base and J by 3 bases, leaving 9 bases between them. The CDR3 sequence is CASSQAESDTGELFF. CDR3 in DNA: TGTGCCAGCAGCCAAGCCGAGTCTGACACCGGGGAGCTGTTTTTT.

This clone was seen a handful of times. The rearrangement joins TRBV19 to TRBJ1-5, with 9 positions matching TRBD1. J lost 6 bases, V lost 5 bases, and 8 bases had no gene match. Germline V lookup: CDR1 LNHDA, CDR2 SQIVND (reference sequence). The CDR3 is made up of 15 amino acids. This CDR3 reads CASSARTGDGQPQHF. The DNA of the CDR3 is TGTGCCAGTAGTGCCCGGACAGGGGACGGTCAGCCCCAGCATTTT.

The rearrangement uses TRBV2 and TRBJ2-3; 12 positions agree with TRBD2. Germline CDR1 SNHLY, CDR2 FYNNEI. The CDR3 loop spans 17 amino acids. The V gene end was trimmed by 1 base and the J gene end by 2 bases; junction bases not matched to a gene: 4. The CDR3 protein is CASSEGTSGTSTDTQYF. The CDR3 DNA follows: TGTGCCAGCAGTGAAGGGACTAGCGGGACCTCCACAGATACGCAGTATTTT. Variable domain in full (rest from reference TRBV2 and TRBJ2-3): EPEVTQTPSHQVTQMGQEVILRCVPISNHLYFYWYRQILGQKVEFLVSFYNNEISEKSEIFDDQFSVERPDGSNFTLKIRSTKLEDSAMYFCASSEGTSGTSTDTQYFGPGTRLTVL.

The chain has TRBV6-5 and TRBJ2-5, with 7 bases lining up with TRBD1. CDR3 length equals 16 residues. CDR1 and CDR2 from the germline V gene are MNHEY and SVGAGI. V lost 0 bases to trimming and J lost 4 bases; unmatched junction nucleotides: 8. The CDR3 here is CASSYSPQGRAETQYF. CDR3 coding DNA: TGTGCCAGCAGTTACTCGCCACAGGGGAGAGCAGAGACCCAGTACTTC.

This clone has only a few counts. The chain joins TRBV28 to TRBJ1-1; no definite D call. The CDR3 has 15 amino acids. The ends were cut back, 7 bases at V and 1 base at J, with 16 bases in the middle. Germline values: CDR1 MDHEN, CDR2 SYDVKM. CDR3 protein: CASTPPVAGNTEAFF. The CDR3 DNA follows: TGTGCCAGCACTCCGCCGGTGGCAGGGAACACTGAAGCTTTCTTT.

The chain carries TRBV11-3 and TRBJ2-3; TRBD2 matches 8 bases. V was pared by 7 bases and J by 2 bases, with 5 bases of the junction left unmatched. CDR1 is SGHNT and CDR2 is YENEEA in the germline V gene. This CDR3 has 14 amino acids. This CDR3 is CASNSGGTTDTQYF. The CDR3 nucleotides read TGTGCCAGCAACTCGGGGGGGACCACAGATACGCAGTATTTT.

This clone occurred a few times. This same CDR3 is encoded by further DNA sequences in the sample. The chain uses TRBV4-1 and TRBJ2-3; possibly TRBD1 for D (5 bases). The CDR3 runs to 16 residues. In germline, CDR1 is MGHRA, CDR2 YSYEKL. Trimming took off 0 bases at V and 3 bases at J, with 13 bases between the two ends. DNA for the CDR3: TGCGCCAGCAGCCAAGACTTAGGACACTCGACAGATACGCAGTATTTT. Encoded protein: CASSQDLGHSTDTQYF.

V and J are TRBV9 and TRBJ2-7; D may be TRBD2 (7 bases). Trimming left V 4 bases short and J 4 bases short, with 18 bases between. Germline loops: CDR1 SGDLS, CDR2 YYNGEE. The CDR3 runs 15 residues. CDR3 bases: TGTGCCAGCAGCCCCATGGGGGGGGCAAATTACGAGCAGTACTTC. Its protein product is CASSPMGGANYEQYF. Filled out from reference TRBV9 and TRBJ2-7, the complete variable domain reads DSGVTQTPKHLITATGQRVTLRCSPRSGDLSVYWYQQSLDQGLQFLIQYYNGEERAKGNILERFSAQQFPDLHSELNLSSLELGDSALYFCASSPMGGANYEQYFGPGTRLTVT.

This clone was counted a few times. The genes are TRBV7-6 and TRBJ2-5; the D gene is possibly TRBD2 (6 bases). V lost 3 bases and J 6 bases, leaving 8 bases between the germline ends. The germline gives CDR1 SGHVS, CDR2 FNYEAQ. The CDR3 is 12 amino acids. For the CDR3, the DNA is TGTGCCAGCAGCTTGGGGGGAAAGACCCAGTACTTC. This gives the protein CASSLGGKTQYF. Looking up the rest from reference TRBV7-6 and TRBJ2-5 gives the full variable domain: GAGVSQSPRYKVTKRGQDVALRCDPISGHVSLYWYRQALGQGPEFLTYFNYEAQQDKSGLPNDRFSAERPEGSISTLTIQRTEQRDSAMYRCASSLGGKTQYFGPGTRLLVL.

This chain links TRBV11-2 with TRBJ1-1; D unresolved. V was pared by 1 base and J by 8 bases, with 8 bases between. Germline loops: CDR1 SGHAT, CDR2 FQNNGV. This CDR3 region has 12 residues. For the CDR3, the DNA is TGTGCCAGCAGCTTAGCGCAGGCAGAAGCTTTCTTT. It codes for CASSLAQAEAFF.

This clone has only a few counts. CDR3: CASSPVYGTNSYEQYF. CDR3 nucleotide sequence: TGTGCCAGCTCACCAGTTTATGGGACTAACTCCTACGAGCAGTACTTC. The rearrangement uses TRBV18 and TRBJ2-7; 7 bases agree with TRBD2. CDR3 size: 16 residues. Germline lookup yields CDR1 KGHSH and CDR2 LQKENI. V gave up 2 bases and J gave up 0 bases; unmatched junction bases: 7.

This clone has more than one count but fewer than ten. A read error may produce the germline difference seen at one junction end. The genes are TRBV5-4 and TRBJ2-4, with no clear D. The CDR3 extends over 17 amino acids. The germline gives CDR1 SGHNT, CDR2 YYREEE (reference sequence). CDR3 DNA: TGCGCCAGCAGCCAAGTCGATATGGGCTTTACCAAAAACATTCAGTACTTC. Translated: CASSQVDMGFTKNIQYF.

This clone occurred a few times. The sample has other DNA sequences that encode this CDR3 too. The J gene is TRBJ2-1, the V gene TRBV18; 9 bases are a match to TRBD1. Germline loops: CDR1 KGHSH, CDR2 LQKENI. Trimming took 3 bases from V and 4 from J; bases not matched to a gene: 1. This CDR3 is built from 14 residues. CDR3 sequence reads: CASSPGQGYNEQFF. For the CDR3, the DNA is TGTGCCAGCTCACCGGGACAGGGATACAATGAGCAGTTCTTC.

The chain combines TRBV27 with TRBJ1-2; D possibly corresponds to TRBD1 (6 bases). Looked up from germline, CDR1 is MNHEY and CDR2 is SMNVEV (reference sequence). The CDR3 is 14 residues long. Trimming cost V 6 bases and J 5 bases, with 16 bases left between them. CDR3 protein: CASRGWGPEYGYTF. The CDR3 region has the DNA TGTGCCAGCAGGGGATGGGGGCCAGAATATGGCTACACCTTC.

The chain is built from TRBV14 and TRBJ1-2, with TRBD1 matching over 7 bases. The V segment lost 3 bases and the J segment 7 bases; nucleotides outside the gene matches: 5. Per germline, CDR1 SGHDN and CDR2 FVKESK. The CDR3 is made up of 13 amino acids. Here the CDR3 DNA reads TGTGCCAGCAGCCACCCGACAGGGACTGGCTACACCTTC. Translated, it gives CASSHPTGTGYTF.

This rearrangement joins TRBV7-9 to TRBJ1-4; 7 bases align to TRBD1. V lost 1 base, J lost 10 bases, and 6 bases stayed unmatched. CDR3 length equals 14 residues. Germline V CDR1 and CDR2: SEHNR, FQNEAQ (reference sequence). The CDR3 here is CASSLGGQARKLFF. As DNA, the CDR3 is TGTGCCAGCAGCTTAGGAGGACAGGCAAGAAAACTGTTTTTT.

The chain joins TRBV4-1 to TRBJ2-3, with a tentative D call TRBD2 (6 bases). This CDR3 has 16 amino acids. The germline V gene has CDR1 MGHRA and CDR2 YSYEKL. Trimming pared 2 bases from V and 8 bases from J, leaving 20 bases between. In DNA, the CDR3 is TGCGCCAGCAGCCAACTGGATCTGACTAGTTATGGTACGCAGTATTTT. This encodes CASSQLDLTSYGTQYF.

This clone was observed a handful of times. The chain uses TRBV2 and TRBJ2-3; 8 nucleotides agree with TRBD1. The germline V gene encodes CDR1 SNHLY and CDR2 FYNNEI. V dropped 9 bases and J dropped 0; count of bases not matched to a gene: 2. This CDR3 contains 13 residues. The chain's CDR3 is CASGQGSTDTQYF. Here the CDR3 DNA reads TGTGCCAGTGGACAGGGCAGCACAGATACGCAGTATTTT.

The chain's CDR3 is CASSPLDGRGNTEAFF. CDR3 DNA sequence: TGTGCCAGCAGCCCGCTGGATGGGAGAGGGAACACTGAAGCTTTCTTT. The chain combines TRBV7-9 with TRBJ1-1; D uncertain. The CDR3 has 16 residues. Germline loops: CDR1 SEHNR, CDR2 FQNEAQ (reference sequence). The V end was cut by 5 bases, the J end by 1 base, with 17 bases between.

This chain uses TRBV10-3 with TRBJ2-7, with 7 nucleotides matching TRBD1. The CDR3 covers 12 residues. The germline CDR1 and CDR2 sequences are ENHRY and SYGVKD. With V trimmed by 4 bases and J by 5 bases, 2 bases remained unmatched. The CDR3 coding sequence is TGTGCCATCAGTGGAGGGGGCAACGAGCAGTACTTC. This translates into CAISGGGNEQYF.

This clone has more than one count but fewer than ten. The gene calls are TRBV7-2 and TRBJ1-2; D is unresolved. Germline V gene lookup returns CDR1 SGHTA and CDR2 FQGNSA. The V end was cut by 4 bases, the J end by 1 base, with 7 bases between. The CDR3 is made up of 13 amino acids. The CDR3 region is CASSSGVNYGYTF. The CDR3 DNA reads as TGTGCCAGCAGCTCAGGCGTTAACTATGGCTACACCTTC.

The CDR3 DNA reads as TGCGCCAGCAGCTTGGCCCGGGAGGCCGAGCAGTACTTC. As protein: CASSLAREAEQYF. V is TRBV5-1 and J is TRBJ2-7; 7 nucleotides align to TRBD2. V was clipped by 0 bases and J by 6 bases; unmatched bases: 3. The CDR3 totals 13 residues. The germline V gene has CDR1 SGHRS and CDR2 YFSETQ.

V usage is TRBV4-2 and J usage is TRBJ2-3; 9 bases match TRBD2. Germline CDR1 LGHNA, CDR2 YNFKEQ. Trimming took 2 bases from V and 11 from J; bases not matched to a gene: 14. This CDR3 is 16 amino acids long. The CDR3 sequence is CASSQYENSGGPGQYF. CDR3 in DNA: TGTGCCAGCAGCCAATATGAGAATAGCGGGGGCCCCGGGCAGTATTTT.

V gene TRBV11-3 combines with J gene TRBJ2-5, with 7 bases identical to TRBD2. The CDR3 totals 14 residues. CDR1 is SGHNT and CDR2 is YENEEA in the germline V gene. J was trimmed by 3 bases and V by 7 bases; bases with no gene match: 8. The CDR3 reads CASTRGRAEETQYF. CDR3 sequence (DNA): TGTGCCAGCACTCGGGGGAGGGCCGAAGAGACCCAGTACTTC.

This clone was counted a few times. The rearrangement uses TRBV5-1 and TRBJ2-2, with D possibly TRBD1 on 5 matching bases. CDR3 length: 14 amino acids. Trimming left V 1 base short and J 6 bases short, with 10 bases between. Germline loops: CDR1 SGHRS, CDR2 YFSETQ. The CDR3 spells CASSLSLGPGELFF. The CDR3, as DNA: TGCGCCAGCAGCTTGAGTCTGGGGCCCGGGGAGCTGTTTTTT. Supplemented by reference TRBV5-1 and TRBJ2-2, the full variable domain reads KAGVTQTPRYLIKTRGQQVTLSCSPISGHRSVSWYQQTPGQGLQFLFEYFSETQRNKGNFPGRFSGRQFSNSRSEMNVSTLELGDSALYLCASSLSLGPGELFFGEGSRLTVL.

This clone was seen a handful of times. The chain recombines TRBV29-1 with TRBJ2-3; 15 positions match TRBD2. The CDR3 has 15 residues. Germline CDR1 and CDR2: SQVTM and ANQGSEA. Unmatched junction bases numbered 4, after V lost 4 bases and J lost 5 bases. The CDR3 loop reads CSVVGTSGRRDTQYF. CDR3 DNA sequence: TGCAGCGTTGTTGGGACTAGCGGGAGGAGAGATACGCAGTATTTT.

The chain employs TRBV20-1 and TRBJ1-4; D is uncertain. This CDR3 contains 11 residues. Trimming stripped 6 bases from V and 8 bases from J, with 10 bases between. Germline CDR1 reads DFQATT; CDR2 reads SNEGSKA (reference sequence). The CDR3 loop is CSAGVDEKLFF. The CDR3 bases are TGCAGTGCCGGGGTAGACGAAAAACTGTTTTTT.

This clone has only a few counts. The V and J genes are TRBV9 and TRBJ1-2; perhaps TRBD1 as D (6 bases). V lost 6 bases and J 4 bases, leaving 25 bases between the germline ends. Germline values: CDR1 SGDLS, CDR2 YYNGEE. The CDR3 has 17 residues. The CDR3 protein is CASNLQGPPPSFYGYTF. The CDR3 region has the DNA TGTGCCAGCAACTTACAGGGCCCACCCCCCTCTTTCTATGGCTACACCTTC.